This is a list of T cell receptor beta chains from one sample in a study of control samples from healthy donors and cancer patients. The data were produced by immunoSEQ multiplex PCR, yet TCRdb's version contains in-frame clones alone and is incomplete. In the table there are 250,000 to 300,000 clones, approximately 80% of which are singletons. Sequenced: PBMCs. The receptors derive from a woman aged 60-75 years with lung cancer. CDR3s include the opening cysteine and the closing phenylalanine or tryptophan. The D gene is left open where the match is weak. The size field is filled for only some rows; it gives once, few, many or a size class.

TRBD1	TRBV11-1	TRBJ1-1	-	TGTGCCAGCAGCCGACCCGACAGGGGGCGGATGGAAGCTTTCTTT	CASSRPDRGRMEAFF
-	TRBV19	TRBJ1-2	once	TGTGCCAGTAGTATAGCTCCTGGGGGTATCTATGGCTACACCTTC	CASSIAPGGIYGYTF
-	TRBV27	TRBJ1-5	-	TGTGCCAGCAGTTTAAGCTGGGAGGGTCAGCCCCAGCATTTT	CASSLSWEGQPQHF
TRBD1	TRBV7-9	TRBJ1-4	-	TGTGCCAGCAGCTACAACCCGGGACAGGGAGCTGAAAAACTGTTTTTT	CASSYNPGQGAEKLFF
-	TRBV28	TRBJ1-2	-	TGTGCCAGCAGCCAACTGGACGGCGGTTATGGCTACACCTTC	CASSQLDGGYGYTF
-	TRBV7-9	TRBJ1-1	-	TGTGCCAGCAGCCGTCGACAGCCGGCTGAAGCTTTCTTT	CASSRRQPAEAFF
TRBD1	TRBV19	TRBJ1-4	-	TGTGCCAGTAGTCCCATGACAGGGGGCGATGAAAAACTGTTTTTT	CASSPMTGGDEKLFF
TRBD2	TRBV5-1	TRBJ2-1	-	TGCGCCAGCGGGACTAGCGGTGCCTACAATGAGCAGTTCTTC	CASGTSGAYNEQFF
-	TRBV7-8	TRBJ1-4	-	TGTGCCAGCAGCTTGGGGGCGGTGGGCACTAATGAAAAACTGTTTTTT	CASSLGAVGTNEKLFF
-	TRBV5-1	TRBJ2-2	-	TGCGCCAGCAGGAAGCCTGTGCCCGGGGAGCTGTTTTTT	CASRKPVPGELFF
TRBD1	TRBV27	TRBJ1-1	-	TGTGCCAGCAGTCCCGACAGGGTCCACACTGAAGCTTTCTTT	CASSPDRVHTEAFF
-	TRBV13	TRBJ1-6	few	TGTGCCAGCAGCTTAGGCCTACGTTCACCCCTCCACTTT	CASSLGLRSPLHF
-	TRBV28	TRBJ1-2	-	TGTGCCAGCAGTCTCCAAGGGGGCTACACCTTC	CASSLQGGYTF
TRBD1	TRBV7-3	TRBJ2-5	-	TGTGCCAGCAGCTTAGAGGGGGCCGGGGAGACCCAGTACTTC	CASSLEGAGETQYF
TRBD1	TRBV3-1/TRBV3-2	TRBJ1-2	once	TGTGCCAGCAGCCAAGGGGACAGGGCAGCTGGCTACACCTTC	CASSQGDRAAGYTF
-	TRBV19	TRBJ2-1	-	TGTGCCAGTAGTATAGCCCCCAATTACCAAGGCTACAATGAGCAGTTCTTC	CASSIAPNYQGYNEQFF
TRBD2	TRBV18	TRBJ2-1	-	TGTGCCAGCTCACCTGACAGGGAGGCACGATGGCGGGAGGGCTACGGGGAGGGCTACAATGAGCAGTTCTTC	CASSPDREARWREGYGEGYNEQFF
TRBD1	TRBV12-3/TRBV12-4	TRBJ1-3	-	TGTGCCAGCCAGGGGGAAACTGGAAACACCATATATTTT	CASQGETGNTIYF
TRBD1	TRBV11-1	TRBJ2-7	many	TGTGCCAGCAGCTCCCTCGAGGGGGCGCAACGTCGGTACTTC	CASSSLEGAQRRYF
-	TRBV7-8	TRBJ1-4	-	TGTGCCAGCAGGCGGGGCACTAATGAAAAACTGTTTTTT	CASRRGTNEKLFF
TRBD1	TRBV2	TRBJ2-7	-	TGTGCCAGCAGGAGACAGGGGGCCTACGAGCAGTACTTC	CASRRQGAYEQYF
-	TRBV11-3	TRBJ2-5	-	TGTGCCAGCAGATCCGGACAAGAAGAGACCCAGTACTTC	CASRSGQEETQYF
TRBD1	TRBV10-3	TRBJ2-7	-	TGTGCCATCAGTGAGTCCGTCCCGGGACAGGGAGATTCCTACGAGCAGTACTTC	CAISESVPGQGDSYEQYF
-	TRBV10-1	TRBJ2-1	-	TGCGCCAGCAGTGAGGGGGGCAGCTACAATGAGCAGTTCTTC	CASSEGGSYNEQFF
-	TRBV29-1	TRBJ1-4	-	TGCAGCGTTGTCGACCCAACTAATGAAAAACTGTTTTTT	CSVVDPTNEKLFF
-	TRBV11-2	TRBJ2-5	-	TGTGCCAGCAGCCCAAGGACCCAAGAGACCCAGTACTTC	CASSPRTQETQYF
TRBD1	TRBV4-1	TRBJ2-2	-	TGCGCCAGCAGCCAAGAAGGGGACAGGGGGCGAATTGTCGGGGAGCTGTTTTTT	CASSQEGDRGRIVGELFF
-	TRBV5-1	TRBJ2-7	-	TGCGCCAGCAGCTTGGAGGGGGAGGTCCCTAGCTTC	CASSLEGEVPSF
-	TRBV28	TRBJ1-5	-	TGTGCCACCGCACGGCGGGGGGCCGGCAATCAGCCCCAGCATTTT	CATARRGAGNQPQHF
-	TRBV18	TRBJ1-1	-	TGTGCCAGCTCACCGGACGCAAACACTGAAGCTTTCTTT	CASSPDANTEAFF
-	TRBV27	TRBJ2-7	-	TGTGCCAGCAGTGCGACGGTGGAGGGATGGTACGAGCAGTACTTC	CASSATVEGWYEQYF
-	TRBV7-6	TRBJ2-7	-	TGTGCCAGCAGCCAGGGATATACCTACGAGCAGTACTTC	CASSQGYTYEQYF
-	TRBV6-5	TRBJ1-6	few	TGTGCCAGCAGTTACGGGTCAGTGGGGGGAAATTCACCCCTCCACTTT	CASSYGSVGGNSPLHF
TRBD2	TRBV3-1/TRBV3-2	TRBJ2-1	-	TGTGCCAGCAGCCTAGCGGGGGGTAGGAATGAGCAGTTCTTC	CASSLAGGRNEQFF
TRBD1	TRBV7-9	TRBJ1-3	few	TGTGCCAGCAGCCGACAGGGATCAACGGGAAACACCATATATTTT	CASSRQGSTGNTIYF
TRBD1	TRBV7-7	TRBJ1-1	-	TGTGCTAGCAGCCCCCAGACAGGGAGTGAAGCTTTCTTT	CASSPQTGSEAFF
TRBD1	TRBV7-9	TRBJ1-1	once	TGTGCCAGCAGCCGGGACAGTTACACTGAAGCTTTCTTT	CASSRDSYTEAFF
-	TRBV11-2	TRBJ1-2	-	TGTGCCAGCAGCCCAATGGCAGCCGGCTACACCTTC	CASSPMAAGYTF
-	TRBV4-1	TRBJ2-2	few	TGCGCCAGCAGCCTCCTGGGGGGGGCCGGCGGCGGGGAGCTGTTTTTT	CASSLLGGAGGGELFF
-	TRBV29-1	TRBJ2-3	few	TGCAGCGTTGAGTTGAGGGTTGGACAGAGCACAGATACGCAGTATTTT	CSVELRVGQSTDTQYF
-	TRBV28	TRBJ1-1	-	TGTGCCAGCAGTTTGGTCGGGCAGCTTGGGACTGAAGCTTTCTTT	CASSLVGQLGTEAFF
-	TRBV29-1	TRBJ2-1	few	TGCAGCTCCCTAGGGGGGGCCAGCTCCTACAATGAGCAGTTCTTC	CSSLGGASSYNEQFF
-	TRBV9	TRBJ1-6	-	TGTGCCAGCAGCGTAGAACCAGGGCGTAATTCACCCCTCCACTTT	CASSVEPGRNSPLHF
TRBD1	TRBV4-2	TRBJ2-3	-	TGTGCCAGCAGCCAAGATCCGGGACAGGGCCGTTTAAGCACAGATACGCAGTATTTT	CASSQDPGQGRLSTDTQYF
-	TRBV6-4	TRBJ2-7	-	TGTGCCAGCAGCCGGGACCCCGGTTACGAGCAGTACTTC	CASSRDPGYEQYF
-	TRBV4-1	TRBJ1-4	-	TGCGCCAGCAGCCCCCCTCCCCCGCGGGGCACCTACGAAAAACTGTTTTTT	CASSPPPPRGTYEKLFF
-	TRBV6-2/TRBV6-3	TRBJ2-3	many	TGTGCCAGCAGTTACTTTCCGCAGACAGATACGCAGTATTTT	CASSYFPQTDTQYF
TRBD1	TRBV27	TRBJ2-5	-	TGTGCCAGCAGTCCCGGGACAGGGTTTCTCGAGACCCAGTACTTC	CASSPGTGFLETQYF
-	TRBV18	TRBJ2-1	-	TGTGCCAGCTCGGGAGTTATGGGCAATGAGCAGTTCTTC	CASSGVMGNEQFF
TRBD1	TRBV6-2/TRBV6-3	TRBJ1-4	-	TGTGCCAGCAGCCAACAGGGGCTTGCTAATGAAAAACTGTTTTTT	CASSQQGLANEKLFF
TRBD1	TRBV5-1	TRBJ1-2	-	TGCGCCAGCAGCCAGGGGGCAGGGGGCTTGCCCTATGGCTACACCTTC	CASSQGAGGLPYGYTF
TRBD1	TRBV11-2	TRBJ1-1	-	TGTGCCAGCAGAAGGGCAGGGGGGCTCACTGAAGCTTTCTTT	CASRRAGGLTEAFF
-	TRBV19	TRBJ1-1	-	TGTGCCAGTAGTCTCCGCGGTAGGCCAAGCCCGAACACTGAAGCTTTCTTT	CASSLRGRPSPNTEAFF
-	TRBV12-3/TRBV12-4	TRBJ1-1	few	TGTGCCAGCAGTTTAGTTCAGGCGAGTGGAGCTTTCTTT	CASSLVQASGAFF